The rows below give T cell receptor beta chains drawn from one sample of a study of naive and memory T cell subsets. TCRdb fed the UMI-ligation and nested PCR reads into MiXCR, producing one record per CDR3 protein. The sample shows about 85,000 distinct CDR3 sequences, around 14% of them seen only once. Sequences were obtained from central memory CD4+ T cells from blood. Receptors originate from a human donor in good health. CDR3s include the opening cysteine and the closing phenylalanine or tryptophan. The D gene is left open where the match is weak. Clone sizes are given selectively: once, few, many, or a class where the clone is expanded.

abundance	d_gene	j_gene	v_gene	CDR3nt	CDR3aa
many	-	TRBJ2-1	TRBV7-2	TGTGCCAGCAGCCCCGCAGTTGGGGAGCCCTACAATGAGCAGTTCTTC	CASSPAVGEPYNEQFF
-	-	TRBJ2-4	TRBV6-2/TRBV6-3	TGTGCCAGCAGTTACTATCTAGCCAAAAACATTCAGTACTTC	CASSYYLAKNIQYF
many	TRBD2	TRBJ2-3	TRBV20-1	TGCAGTGCTAGGGGAGGGCCGGGTTTAACAGATACGCAGTATTTT	CSARGGPGLTDTQYF
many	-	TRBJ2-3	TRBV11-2	TGTGCCAGCAGCGGGGACTCCCGAGATACGCAGTATTTT	CASSGDSRDTQYF
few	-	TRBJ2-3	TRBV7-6	TGTGCCAGCAGCAGGGGCCCTAAAGATACGCAGTATTTT	CASSRGPKDTQYF
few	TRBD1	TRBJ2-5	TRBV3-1	TGTGCCAGCAGCCAAGTGGGACAGCAAGGTCAAGAGACCCAGTACTTC	CASSQVGQQGQETQYF
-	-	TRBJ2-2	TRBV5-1	TGCGCCAGCAGCTTGGCCGAAAGGGGCCTTAACACCGGGGAGCTGTTTTTT	CASSLAERGLNTGELFF
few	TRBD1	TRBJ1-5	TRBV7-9	TGTGCCAGCAGCTCCCAGGGGGCGAGCAATCAGCCCCAGCATTTT	CASSSQGASNQPQHF
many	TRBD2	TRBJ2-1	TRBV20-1	TGCAGTGCTAAGTCCCCGGGGACTAGCGGGGGGCTTTCCTACAATGAGCAGTTCTTC	CSAKSPGTSGGLSYNEQFF
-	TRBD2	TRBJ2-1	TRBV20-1	TGCAGTGCTAGAGATGCAGGACTAGCGAATTACAATGAGCAGTTCTTC	CSARDAGLANYNEQFF
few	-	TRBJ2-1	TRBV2	TGTGCCAGCAGTCCCGAGGATGAGCAGTTCTTC	CASSPEDEQFF
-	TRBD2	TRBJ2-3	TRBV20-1	TGCAGTGCTAGAGTCCTAGCGGGGAATACAGATACGCAGTATTTT	CSARVLAGNTDTQYF
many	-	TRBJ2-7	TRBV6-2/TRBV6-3	TGTGCCAGCAGCCTACTCGGGAGCGCCTCCTACGAGCAGTACTTC	CASSLLGSASYEQYF
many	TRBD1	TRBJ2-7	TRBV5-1	TGCGCCAGCAGACCCGGACAGGGTGGTTTCGACGAGCAGTACTTC	CASRPGQGGFDEQYF
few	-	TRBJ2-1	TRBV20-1	TGCAGTGCTAGGGGACTCACTAGTTTCTATGAGCAGTTCTTC	CSARGLTSFYEQFF
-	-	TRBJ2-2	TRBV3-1	TGTGCCAGCAGCGTTGTCGGCGGGGAGCTGTTTTTT	CASSVVGGELFF
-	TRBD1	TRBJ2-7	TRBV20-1	TGCAGTGCTCTGGGACAGGGGATCCACGAGCAGTACTTC	CSALGQGIHEQYF
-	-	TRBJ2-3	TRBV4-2	TGTGCCAGCAGCCAACAGGGGCCTAGCACAGATACGCAGTATTTT	CASSQQGPSTDTQYF